Listed here are 31 T cell receptor beta chains from one sample, sequenced in a study of identifying expanded T cells in peripheral blood. Measured with immunoSEQ multiplex PCR; TCRdb has only the in-frame clones, and not every one. Found here are about 100,000 clones, approximately 88% of them singletons; the top ten hold approximately 5.7%. Source material: blood. Receptors were obtained from a person aged 18-70 years in good health.

This clone has just a few counts. CDR3 loop: CASSSDRGAYEQYF. CDR3 DNA sequence: TGTGCCAGCAGCTCCGACAGGGGAGCCTACGAGCAGTACTTC. J is TRBJ2-7 and V is TRBV7-2, with TRBD1 identical over 8 bases. This CDR3 region has 14 residues. Germline lookup yields CDR1 SGHTA and CDR2 FQGNSA. V lost 4 bases to trimming and J lost 2 bases; unmatched junction nucleotides: 4.

This sequence joins TRBV20-1 and TRBJ1-1; D is ambiguous. Germline V CDR1 and CDR2: DFQATT, SNEGSKA (reference sequence). This CDR3 has 11 residues. V was pared by 5 bases and J by 4 bases, with 8 bases between. The CDR3 nucleotides are TGCAGTGCTCTATCCTTCACTGAAGCTTTCTTT. Its protein is CSALSFTEAFF.

V and J are TRBV2 and TRBJ2-7, with D maybe TRBD2 (5 bases). V was shortened by 4 bases and J by 2 bases, with 18 bases between the two germline ends. The CDR3 contains 16 residues. In germline, CDR1 is SNHLY, CDR2 FYNNEI. The CDR3 loop is CASSAPGVARTYEQYF. DNA of the CDR3: TGTGCCAGCAGTGCCCCCGGGGTAGCGCGGACCTACGAGCAGTACTTC.

The chain uses TRBV6-6 and TRBJ2-7; tentative D call: TRBD2 (5 bases). V lost 0 bases and J lost 2, with 8 bases in between. Per germline, CDR1 MNHNY and CDR2 SVGAGI (reference sequence). The CDR3 spans 14 residues. The DNA for the CDR3 is TGTGCCAGCAGTTACTCTAGGCGGGCCTACGAGCAGTACTTC. Amino acid sequence: CASSYSRRAYEQYF.

The sample holds a few counts of this clone. Other nucleotide sequences from this sample produce the same CDR3. J is TRBJ1-3 and V is TRBV6-1; D is unclear. Trimming took 3 bases from V and 1 from J, leaving 7 bases between them. The CDR3 spans 14 residues. Germline CDR1 is MNHNS and CDR2 is SASEGT. This chain's CDR3 is CASSDGSSGNTIYF. CDR3 sequence (DNA): TGTGCCAGCAGTGACGGCTCATCTGGAAACACCATATATTTT.

The chain employs TRBV7-3 and TRBJ2-3; D not certain. Germline CDR1 reads SGHTA; CDR2 reads FQGTGA. There are 12 residues in the CDR3. Trimming removed 2 bases at V and 3 bases at J, with 3 bases between. CDR3 sequence: CASSLETDTQYF. The CDR3 DNA follows: TGTGCCAGCAGCTTAGAAACAGATACGCAGTATTTT.

The chain links TRBV4-3 to TRBJ2-5; 8 bases map to TRBD2. The CDR3 consists of 17 residues. The J segment lost 2 bases and the V segment lost 0 bases, leaving 8 bases of the junction unmatched. The V gene's germline CDR1 is LGHNA and CDR2 YSLEER. CDR3 nucleotides: TGCGCCAGCAGCCAAGAGGGTTGGGCTAGCGGGCAAGAGACCCAGTACTTC. Translating it yields CASSQEGWASGQETQYF.

The chain carries TRBV15 and TRBJ2-7; D is unclear. Germline V CDR1 and CDR2: LNHNV, YYDKDF (reference sequence). Trimming left V 0 bases short and J 0 bases short, with 12 bases between. This CDR3 has 16 residues. The CDR3 loop is CATSRDLPTSSYEQYF. The CDR3 DNA follows: TGTGCCACCAGCAGAGATCTTCCCACGAGCTCCTACGAGCAGTACTTC.

The chain uses TRBV5-4 and TRBJ1-6, with unresolved D. Germline values: CDR1 SGHNT, CDR2 YYREEE (reference sequence). The length of the CDR3 is 15 residues. The germline V and J ends were trimmed by 0 bases and 7 bases, with 11 bases remaining between them. CDR3 region: CASSLEHLSNSPLHF. The CDR3 region has the DNA TGTGCCAGCAGCTTGGAGCACCTCAGCAATTCACCCCTCCACTTT. The whole variable domain, remainder taken from reference TRBV5-4 and TRBJ1-6, is ETGVTQSPTHLIKTRGQQVTLRCSSQSGHNTVSWYQQALGQGPQFIFQYYREEENGRGNFPPRFSGLQFPNYSSELNVNALELDDSALYLCASSLEHLSNSPLHFGNGTRLTVT.

J is TRBJ1-1 and V is TRBV19; D may be TRBD1 (5 bases). CDR1 and CDR2 (germline): LNHDA, SQIVND (reference sequence). Trimming removed 6 bases from V and 10 bases from J, with 15 bases in between. This CDR3 is 12 amino acids long. The CDR3 here is CASSLGTEGAFF. The CDR3 DNA reads as TGTGCCAGTAGCTTGGGGACCGAGGGAGCTTTCTTT.

The V gene is TRBV15, the J gene TRBJ2-2; 9 bases agree with TRBD1. CDR3 length: 17 residues. Looked up from germline, CDR1 is LNHNV and CDR2 is YYDKDF (reference sequence). After removal of 4 bases from V and 8 bases from J, the junction contained 14 bases not matched to a gene. The DNA of the CDR3 is TGTGCCACCAGCACAATGGCACAGGGGGCTAGTGATGGGGAGCTGTTTTTT. Protein: CATSTMAQGASDGELFF.

This rearrangement joins TRBV29-1 to TRBJ1-5; 8 bases align to TRBD1. CDR1 and CDR2 (germline): SQVTM, ANQGSEA. V trimming: 8 bases; J trimming: 0 bases; junction bases outside the gene matches: 27. The CDR3 loop spans 21 amino acids. CDR3 amino acids: CSSNAGGRAKPLGYSNQPQHF. The CDR3 DNA reads as TGCAGCTCCAATGCAGGGGGCAGGGCAAAGCCCTTAGGATATAGCAATCAGCCCCAGCATTTT.

The chain recombines TRBV19 with TRBJ2-1, with D possibly being TRBD2 (6 bases). Germline CDR1 reads LNHDA; CDR2 reads SQIVND (reference sequence). The length of the CDR3 is 15 residues. Trimming took 10 bases from V and 1 from J, leaving 17 bases between them. In nucleotides, the CDR3 is TGTGCCACCCAAAGGGACTTTTTTTCCTACAATGAGCAGTTCTTC. Translating gives CATQRDFFSYNEQFF.

The chain uses TRBV5-1 and TRBJ2-7; D is unresolved. The CDR3 loop spans 14 amino acids. Germline V gene sequence: CDR1 SGHRS, CDR2 YFSETQ. V lost 1 base to trimming and J lost 6 bases, with 14 bases between them. CDR3 sequence reads: CASSLLGSVGEQYF. The CDR3 coding sequence is TGCGCCAGCAGCTTGTTAGGCTCCGTGGGCGAGCAGTACTTC.

The chain recombines TRBV9 with TRBJ2-1, with 12 nucleotides matching TRBD2. Germline V gene lookup returns CDR1 SGDLS and CDR2 YYNGEE. The length of the CDR3 is 16 residues. The ends lost 4 bases at V and 7 bases at J; junction bases unmatched: 9. CDR3 DNA: TGTGCCAGCAGCTTCACTAGCGGGGGGCCGAAGAATGAGCAGTTCTTC. Its protein is CASSFTSGGPKNEQFF.

This clone was observed once. V and J are TRBV5-1 and TRBJ2-5, with 8 bases matching TRBD1. Per the germline V gene, CDR1 is SGHRS and CDR2 is YFSETQ. V gave up 4 bases and J gave up 5 bases; unmatched junction bases: 10. CDR3 length: 15 residues. Here the CDR3 DNA reads TGCGCCAGCAGCCGCCTGGACAGGGAGGTGGAGACCCAGTACTTC. Translating it yields CASSRLDREVETQYF.

This clone was observed a single time. The chain is built from TRBV29-1 and TRBJ2-7; perhaps TRBD1 as D (5 bases). The length of the CDR3 is 12 residues. Germline V gives CDR1 SQVTM, CDR2 ANQGSEA. V was cut by 6 bases and J by 5 bases, with 14 bases left in between. For the CDR3, the DNA is TGCAGCGTACGTCAGGGATCTGACGAGCAGTACTTC. This sequence encodes CSVRQGSDEQYF.

This chain links TRBV18 with TRBJ1-1, with TRBD1 matching 10 bases. The CDR3 covers 15 residues. J gave up 1 base and V 6 bases, and 5 bases lay outside the gene matches. CDR1 is KGHSH and CDR2 is LQKENI in the germline V gene. CDR3 DNA: TGTGCCAGCTCGGGACAGGGGATGGCGAACACTGAAGCTTTCTTT. As protein: CASSGQGMANTEAFF.

The rearrangement links TRBV21-1 to TRBJ2-1; whether TRBD1, the table's D call, matches the DNA was not checked. TRBV21-1 is a documented pseudogene. The CDR3 loop spans 16 amino acids. CDR3 protein: CASSTTTGFIHNEQFF. As DNA, the CDR3 is TGTGCCAGCAGCACGACGACAGGGTTTATTCACAATGAGCAGTTCTTC.

J is TRBJ1-1 and V is TRBV5-8, with TRBD1 as a possible D gene (5 bases). The CDR3 extends over 12 amino acids. V was cut by 1 base and J by 5 bases, with 6 bases left in between. Germline V lookup: CDR1 SGHTS, CDR2 YDEGEE. CDR3 loop: CASSLRGTEAFF. CDR3 bases: TGTGCCAGCAGCTTGCGGGGGACTGAAGCTTTCTTT.

The rearrangement links TRBV2 to TRBJ1-4; 11 bases match TRBD1. The CDR3 sequence is 16 residues long. Germline CDR1 SNHLY, CDR2 FYNNEI. Unmatched junction bases numbered 7, after V lost 3 bases and J lost 7 bases. DNA for the CDR3: TGTGCCAGCAGTGAGGGACAGGGGGTGATCGGTGAAAAACTGTTTTTT. Residues: CASSEGQGVIGEKLFF.

The genes are TRBV27 and TRBJ2-1; D is unclear. Germline values: CDR1 MNHEY, CDR2 SMNVEV (reference sequence). Trimming took 6 bases from V and 3 from J, leaving 6 bases between them. This CDR3 spans 12 amino acids. In nucleotides, the CDR3 is TGTGCCAGCAGGGGGATCTACAATGAGCAGTTCTTC. This encodes CASRGIYNEQFF.

The chain couples TRBV5-5 to TRBJ1-3; no definite D call. This CDR3 region has 15 residues. Germline values: CDR1 SGHKS, CDR2 YYEKEE (reference sequence). V lost 4 bases to trimming and J lost 3 bases, with 14 bases between them. The CDR3, as DNA: TGTGCCAGCAGCGTGGACGGGAGAATTGGAAACACCATATATTTT. Its translation: CASSVDGRIGNTIYF.

A word on this clone: The same CDR3 arises from other DNA sequences in this sample as well. The chain recombines TRBV7-9 with TRBJ1-4; D is unresolved. The CDR3 is made up of 15 amino acids. V lost 1 base and J 8 bases, leaving 14 bases between the germline ends. Germline loops: CDR1 SEHNR, CDR2 FQNEAQ (reference sequence). The CDR3 DNA sequence: TGTGCCAGCAGCTTAGACGGACCACCTCGGGAAAAACTGTTTTTT. As protein: CASSLDGPPREKLFF. Full variable domain (missing parts from reference TRBV7-9 and TRBJ1-4): DTGVSQNPRHKITKRGQNVTFRCDPISEHNRLYWYRQTLGQGPEFLTYFQNEAQLEKSRLLSDRFSAERPKGSFSTLEIQRTEQGDSAMYLCASSLDGPPREKLFFGSGTQLSVL.

The CDR3 DNA reads as TGTGCCAGCAGTGTGTCCTCGGCCGGGACTGAAGCTTTCTTT. This codes for CASSVSSAGTEAFF. The chain employs TRBV25-1 and TRBJ1-1, with D hard to call. The CDR3 has 14 amino acids. Germline V gene data show CDR1 as MGHDK and CDR2 as SYGVNS. V was cut by 4 bases and J by 5 bases, with 14 bases left in between.

The chain employs TRBV9 and TRBJ1-1, with 8 nucleotides matching TRBD1. V shed 3 bases and J 3 bases; nucleotides not matched to a gene: 7. This CDR3 is built from 15 residues. Germline values: CDR1 SGDLS, CDR2 YYNGEE. The CDR3 protein is CASSETGDSDTEAFF. CDR3 in DNA: TGTGCCAGCAGCGAGACAGGGGATAGTGACACTGAAGCTTTCTTT.

The V gene is TRBV28, the J gene TRBJ2-4; 7 positions match TRBD1. The CDR3 is 16 amino acids. After removal of 6 bases from V and 4 bases from J, the junction contained 12 bases not matched to a gene. Looked up from germline, CDR1 is MDHEN and CDR2 is SYDVKM. CDR3 loop: CASRPTGERDKNIQYF. As DNA, the CDR3 is TGTGCCAGCAGACCTACAGGGGAGAGGGATAAAAACATTCAGTACTTC.

This rearrangement joins TRBV7-5 to TRBJ1-3; the table's D call of TRBD1 was not tested on the DNA. TRBV7-5 is reported as a pseudogene. This CDR3 has 21 amino acids. CDR3 DNA: TGTGTCAGAAGCGCACAAAGACTCGGGACAGGGGTTGATACCTCTGGAAACACCATATATTTT. It encodes CVRSAQRLGTGVDTSGNTIYF.

The CDR3 here is CASSPRQGGNYGYTF. In DNA form, the CDR3 reads TGTGCCAGCAGCCCTCGACAGGGGGGTAACTATGGCTACACCTTC. This chain joins TRBV27 and TRBJ1-2; 9 nucleotides match TRBD1. The CDR3 length is 15 residues. Looked up from germline, CDR1 is MNHEY and CDR2 is SMNVEV (reference sequence). Germline trimming cut 6 bases from V and 1 base from J; bases unmatched to any gene: 6.

The chain is built from TRBV7-2 and TRBJ2-7, with 7 bases identical to TRBD2. V gave up 2 bases and J gave up 3 bases; unmatched junction bases: 10. Germline values: CDR1 SGHTA, CDR2 FQGNSA. The CDR3 is made up of 16 amino acids. The CDR3 loop is CASSLSSGGRGYEQYF. For the CDR3, the DNA is TGTGCCAGCAGCTTATCTTCGGGAGGACGGGGCTACGAGCAGTACTTC.

The V gene is TRBV4-1, the J gene TRBJ2-1; TRBD2 might be the D (6 bases). The CDR3 consists of 14 residues. The ends were cut back, 5 bases at V and 0 bases at J, with 8 bases in the middle. Germline assignment: CDR1 MGHRA and CDR2 YSYEKL. DNA for the CDR3: TGCGCCAGCAGCAGGGGAGGCTCCTACAATGAGCAGTTCTTC. This gives the protein CASSRGGSYNEQFF.